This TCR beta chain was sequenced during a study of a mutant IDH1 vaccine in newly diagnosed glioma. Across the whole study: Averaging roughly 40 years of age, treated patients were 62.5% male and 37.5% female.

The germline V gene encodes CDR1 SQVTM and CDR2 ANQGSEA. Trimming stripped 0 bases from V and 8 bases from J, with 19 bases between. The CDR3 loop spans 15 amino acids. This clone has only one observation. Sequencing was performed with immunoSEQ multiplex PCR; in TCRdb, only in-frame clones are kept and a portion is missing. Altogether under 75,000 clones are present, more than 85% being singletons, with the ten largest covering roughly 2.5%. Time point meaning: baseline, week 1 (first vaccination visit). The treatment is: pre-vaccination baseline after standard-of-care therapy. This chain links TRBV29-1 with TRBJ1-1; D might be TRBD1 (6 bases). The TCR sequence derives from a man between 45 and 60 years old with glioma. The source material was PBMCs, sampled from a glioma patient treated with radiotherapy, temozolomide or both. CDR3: CSVEDWSWGRREAFF. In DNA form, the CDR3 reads TGCAGCGTTGAAGATTGGAGTTGGGGGCGTAGGGAAGCTTTCTTT.